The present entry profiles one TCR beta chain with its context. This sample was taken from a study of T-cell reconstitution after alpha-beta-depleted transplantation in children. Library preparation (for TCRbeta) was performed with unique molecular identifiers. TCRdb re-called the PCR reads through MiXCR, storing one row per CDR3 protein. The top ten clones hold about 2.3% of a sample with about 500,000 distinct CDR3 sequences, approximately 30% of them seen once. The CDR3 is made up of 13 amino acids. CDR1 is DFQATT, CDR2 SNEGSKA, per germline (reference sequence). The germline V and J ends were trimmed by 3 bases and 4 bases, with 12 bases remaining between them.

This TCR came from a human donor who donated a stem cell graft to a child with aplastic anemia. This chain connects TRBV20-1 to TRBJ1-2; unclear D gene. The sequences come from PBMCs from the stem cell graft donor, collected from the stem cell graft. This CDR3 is CSARTPGIYGYTF. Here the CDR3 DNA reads TGCAGTGCTAGGACCCCGGGCATCTATGGCTACACCTTC.